These 30 T cell receptor beta chains were all obtained from the same sample, sequenced in a study of CD4 T cells in relation to SARS-CoV-2 and coronaviruses. Assay used: immunoSEQ multiplex PCR; TCRdb lists only in-frame clones, some missing. The profile shows 19,000 or so clones, around 73% of them singletons. Before the COVID-19 pandemic, during about 2010-2018, CD4+ T cells were taken from unexposed donors. CD4+ T cells were isolated from the cells after 10 days of culture. No antigen has been identified for these receptors. Specimen: CD4+ T cells from PBMCs, cultured in vitro. The receptors were gathered from a human donor in good health.

The genes are TRBV3-1 (or the pseudogene TRBV3-2) and TRBJ2-7, with 10 bases that match TRBD1. CDR3 length: 16 amino acids. V trimming: 1 base; J trimming: 6 bases; junction bases outside the gene matches: 9. CDR1 is LGHDT, CDR2 YNNKEL, per germline (reference sequence). The CDR3 bases are TGTGCCAGCAGCCAAGTTCACAGGACAGGGGGTGTCGAGCAGTACTTC. This encodes CASSQVHRTGGVEQYF.

The sample holds a few counts of this clone. The chain recombines TRBV30 with TRBJ2-7, with 9 nucleotides matching TRBD2. Trimming took 2 bases from V and 1 from J; bases not matched to a gene: 6. Per germline, CDR1 GTSNPN and CDR2 SVGIG (reference sequence). This CDR3 comprises 15 residues. In nucleotides, the CDR3 is TGTGCCTGGAGTACCCCGGGACTAGCTTCCTACGAGCAGTACTTC. It yields the protein CAWSTPGLASYEQYF.

V gene TRBV5-6 combines with J gene TRBJ2-7; tentatively, D is TRBD1 (6 bases). The CDR3 consists of 12 residues. V was trimmed by 7 bases and J by 5 bases, leaving 13 bases between them. Per germline, CDR1 SGHDT and CDR2 YYEEEE. Here the CDR3 reads CASHRAGDEQYF. The CDR3, as DNA: TGTGCCAGCCATAGGGCAGGGGACGAGCAGTACTTC.

The chain links TRBV3-1 (or the pseudogene TRBV3-2) to TRBJ1-4; D is uncertain. The CDR3 is 14 amino acids. The germline V and J ends were trimmed by 3 bases and 7 bases, with 12 bases remaining between them. Germline CDR1 reads LGHDT; CDR2 reads YNNKEL (reference sequence). CDR3 protein: CASSQDSRGEKLFF. DNA of the CDR3: TGTGCCAGCAGCCAGGACTCGAGAGGTGAAAAACTGTTTTTT.

The rearrangement links TRBV5-1 to TRBJ2-3; no clear D gene. Per the germline V gene, CDR1 is SGHRS and CDR2 is YFSETQ. Between the trimmed V and J ends, which lost 3 bases and 0 bases, there was a span of 11 bases. The length of the CDR3 is 15 residues. CDR3 in DNA: TGCGCCAGCAGCTACCCGACCACTAGCACAGATACGCAGTATTTT. Translating gives CASSYPTTSTDTQYF.

The V and J genes are TRBV9 and TRBJ2-5, with D maybe TRBD2 (6 bases). CDR3 size: 14 residues. Germline loops: CDR1 SGDLS, CDR2 YYNGEE. V was clipped by 3 bases and J by 5 bases, with 14 bases between them. CDR3 in DNA: TGTGCCAGCAGCGCAGGTGGAGGGTGGGAGACCCAGTACTTC. Protein: CASSAGGGWETQYF.

The CDR3 here is CASSSGQTGANVLTF. The CDR3 nucleotides read TGTGCCAGCAGCTCCGGACAGACCGGGGCCAACGTCCTGACTTTC. The rearrangement uses TRBV5-5 and TRBJ2-6, with D perhaps TRBD1 (6 bases). Germline values: CDR1 SGHKS, CDR2 YYEKEE (reference sequence). V lost 3 bases to trimming and J lost 4 bases, with 11 bases between them. The CDR3 is made up of 15 amino acids.

This chain connects TRBV7-2 to TRBJ2-7, with 7 positions matching TRBD1. The CDR3 has 15 amino acids. Per the germline V gene, CDR1 is SGHTA and CDR2 is FQGNSA. Trimming cost V 0 bases and J 3 bases; bases outside gene matches: 5. This CDR3 reads CASSLAGTANYEQYF. As DNA, the CDR3 is TGTGCCAGCAGCTTAGCTGGGACAGCCAACTACGAGCAGTACTTC.

V is TRBV6-4 and J is TRBJ2-1; tentative D call: TRBD1 (7 bases). In germline, CDR1 is MRHNA, CDR2 SNTAGT. V was pared by 0 bases and J by 12 bases, with 21 bases between. This CDR3 comprises 16 residues. The CDR3 spells CASSDSSGETRQGQFF. The CDR3 nucleotides are TGTGCCAGCAGTGACTCTTCGGGGGAGACTAGACAGGGGCAGTTCTTC.

J is TRBJ2-7 and V is TRBV15; 8 nucleotides match TRBD1. CDR1 is LNHNV, CDR2 YYDKDF, per germline (reference sequence). This CDR3 is built from 14 residues. V lost 5 bases, J lost 7 bases, and 10 bases stayed unmatched. CDR3 amino acids: CATSAGQAEGEQYF. The DNA of the CDR3 is TGTGCCACCAGCGCGGGACAGGCCGAGGGGGAGCAGTACTTC.

The J gene is TRBJ1-5, the V gene TRBV2; the D is unclear. The germline gives CDR1 SNHLY, CDR2 FYNNEI. This CDR3 contains 13 residues. With 3 bases removed from V and 11 bases from J, the gap between germline ends came to 14 bases. Here the CDR3 reads CASSDLTRVAQHF. In DNA form, the CDR3 reads TGTGCCAGCAGTGACCTTACTAGGGTGGCCCAGCATTTT.

The chain carries TRBV28 and TRBJ2-5, with 9 positions matching TRBD1. This CDR3 contains 14 residues. The J segment lost 5 bases and the V segment lost 7 bases, leaving 8 bases of the junction unmatched. Germline assignment: CDR1 MDHEN and CDR2 SYDVKM. CDR3 coding DNA: TGTGCCAGCACCGGGGACAGGGCGGGCGAGACCCAGTACTTC. Translation gives CASTGDRAGETQYF.

This sequence joins TRBV5-1 and TRBJ2-2, with 7 bases fitting TRBD2. This CDR3 is 16 amino acids long. From germline, CDR1 is SGHRS and CDR2 YFSETQ. V lost 0 bases and J lost 0; bases outside the gene matches: 2. CDR3 bases: TGCGCCAGCAGCTTGGGGGACTATTCGAACACCGGGGAGCTGTTTTTT. Encoded protein: CASSLGDYSNTGELFF.

The J gene is TRBJ2-1, the V gene TRBV7-9; D unresolved. From germline, CDR1 is SEHNR and CDR2 FQNEAQ (reference sequence). The CDR3 loop spans 10 amino acids. Trimming cost V 5 bases and J 10 bases, with 6 bases left between them. DNA for the CDR3: TGTGCCAGCAGCCGACCCGAGCAGTTCTTC. It encodes CASSRPEQFF.

The genes are TRBV28 and TRBJ2-5, with 7 bases fitting TRBD2. The CDR3 covers 14 residues. Germline V CDR1 and CDR2: MDHEN, SYDVKM. V gave up 2 bases and J gave up 3 bases; unmatched junction bases: 3. The CDR3 sequence is CASSLGGLEETQYF. The CDR3 DNA reads as TGTGCCAGCAGTTTAGGCGGACTAGAAGAGACCCAGTACTTC. The whole variable domain, remainder taken from reference TRBV28 and TRBJ2-5, is DVKVTQSSRYLVKRTGEKVFLECVQDMDHENMFWYRQDPGLGLRLIYFSYDVKMKEKGDIPEGYSVSREKKERFSLILESASTNQTSMYLCASSLGGLEETQYFGPGTRLLVL.

This sequence joins TRBV5-8 and TRBJ1-5; a possible D gene is TRBD1 (5 bases). The CDR3 extends over 13 amino acids. CDR1 and CDR2 from the germline V gene are SGHTS and YDEGEE. V lost 0 bases and J 6 bases, leaving 7 bases between the germline ends. CDR3 sequence reads: CASSLDQGQPQHF. CDR3 DNA sequence: TGTGCCAGCAGCTTGGACCAGGGTCAGCCCCAGCATTTT.

This chain joins TRBV2 and TRBJ2-2, with 15 bases identical to TRBD2. The CDR3 is 16 amino acids. The germline V gene has CDR1 SNHLY and CDR2 FYNNEI. V was clipped by 6 bases and J by 4 bases; unmatched bases: 3. The CDR3 reads CASRGLAGGGTGELFF. The DNA of the CDR3 is TGTGCCAGCAGGGGACTAGCGGGAGGAGGCACCGGGGAGCTGTTTTTT.

The genes are TRBV30 and TRBJ1-1; tentatively, D is TRBD1 (5 bases). The CDR3 has 11 residues. The V end lost 6 bases, the J end lost 1 base, and 6 bases lay between the germline ends. Per the germline V gene, CDR1 is GTSNPN and CDR2 is SVGIG (reference sequence). The CDR3 loop reads CACQGNTEAFF. For the CDR3, the DNA is TGTGCCTGCCAGGGGAACACTGAAGCTTTCTTT.

The chain employs TRBV5-1 and TRBJ2-1; 12 positions match TRBD2. CDR1 and CDR2 (germline): SGHRS, YFSETQ. The V segment lost 6 bases and the J segment 5 bases; nucleotides outside the gene matches: 3. This CDR3 spans 14 amino acids. CDR3 in DNA: TGCGCCAGCACCCGGACTAGCGGGGACAATGAGCAGTTCTTC. Its translation is CASTRTSGDNEQFF.

The V gene is TRBV27, the J gene TRBJ2-7, with a weak D call TRBD1 (7 bases). The germline V and J ends were trimmed by 0 bases and 3 bases, with 12 bases remaining between them. Germline V gives CDR1 MNHEY, CDR2 SMNVEV (reference sequence). This CDR3 spans 15 amino acids. CDR3 sequence: CASSLSGGGNYEQYF. In DNA, the CDR3 is TGTGCCAGCAGTTTATCAGGGGGCGGGAACTACGAGCAGTACTTC.

This chain uses TRBV10-3 with TRBJ2-1, with TRBD2 identical over 11 bases. With V trimmed by 9 bases and J by 4 bases, 5 bases remained unmatched. Germline CDR1 reads ENHRY; CDR2 reads SYGVKD. CDR3 length equals 14 residues. The CDR3 spells CAIGTSGGYNEQFF. Written as DNA, the CDR3 is TGTGCCATAGGGACTAGCGGAGGATACAATGAGCAGTTCTTC.

This sequence joins TRBV9 and TRBJ1-5; tentatively, D is TRBD1 (5 bases). The CDR3 contains 13 residues. V was cut by 3 bases and J by 3 bases, with 7 bases left in between. Germline values: CDR1 SGDLS, CDR2 YYNGEE. CDR3 in amino acids: CASSGGPNQPQHF. CDR3 sequence (DNA): TGTGCCAGCAGCGGGGGCCCCAATCAGCCCCAGCATTTT.

CDR3 region: CASSLDSTGREQYF. In DNA form, the CDR3 reads TGCGCCAGCAGCTTGGATAGTACAGGGCGGGAGCAGTACTTC. The chain uses TRBV5-1 and TRBJ2-7; maybe TRBD1 (6 bases). The CDR3 loop spans 14 amino acids. Trimming cost V 0 bases and J 7 bases, with 14 bases left between them. Germline V gives CDR1 SGHRS, CDR2 YFSETQ.

This clone was counted a few times. The chain joins TRBV5-1 to TRBJ1-1; 12 bases are a match to TRBD1. CDR3 size: 16 residues. The junction had 2 bases not matched to a gene; V was cut back by 0 bases and J by 2 bases. CDR1 and CDR2 (germline): SGHRS, YFSETQ. This chain's CDR3 is CASSLEGTGGNTEAFF. DNA for the CDR3: TGCGCCAGCAGCTTGGAAGGGACAGGGGGCAACACTGAAGCTTTCTTT. Variable domain in full (rest from reference TRBV5-1 and TRBJ1-1): KAGVTQTPRYLIKTRGQQVTLSCSPISGHRSVSWYQQTPGQGLQFLFEYFSETQRNKGNFPGRFSGRQFSNSRSEMNVSTLELGDSALYLCASSLEGTGGNTEAFFGQGTRLTVV.

V and J are TRBV6-5 and TRBJ1-6, with D unresolved. Germline V gives CDR1 MNHEY, CDR2 SVGAGI. The CDR3 has 14 amino acids. Between the trimmed V and J ends, which lost 4 bases and 7 bases, there was a span of 11 bases. Here the CDR3 reads CASSSGSENSPLHF. CDR3 DNA: TGTGCCAGCAGTTCGGGATCCGAAAATTCACCCCTCCACTTT.

Only a few counts were recorded for this clone. The gene calls are TRBV30 and TRBJ1-2; no definite D call. The germline V and J ends were trimmed by 0 bases and 5 bases, with 13 bases remaining between them. The V gene's germline CDR1 is GTSNPN and CDR2 SVGIG (reference sequence). The CDR3 extends over 14 amino acids. CDR3 region: CAWSVLSSLYGYTF. CDR3 nucleotide sequence: TGTGCCTGGAGTGTACTCAGCAGCCTGTATGGCTACACCTTC.

This sequence joins TRBV18 and TRBJ1-1, with TRBD1 identical over 8 bases. After removal of 8 bases from V and 3 bases from J, the junction contained 5 bases not matched to a gene. Germline assignment: CDR1 KGHSH and CDR2 LQKENI. CDR3 length: 13 amino acids. CDR3 loop: CASATGVYTEAFF. As DNA, the CDR3 is TGTGCCAGCGCGACAGGGGTTTACACTGAAGCTTTCTTT.

The sample holds one count of this clone. The chain joins TRBV5-1 to TRBJ2-1, with a possible D match to TRBD2 (6 bases). The CDR3 covers 15 residues. With 7 bases removed from V and 7 bases from J, the gap between germline ends came to 21 bases. Germline V gene data show CDR1 as SGHRS and CDR2 as YFSETQ. CDR3 nucleotide sequence: TGCGCCAGCCGCCGGGAGTCGCCGGGAAAGAATGAGCAGTTCTTC. It yields the protein CASRRESPGKNEQFF. The complete variable domain, with remaining parts taken from reference TRBV5-1 and TRBJ2-1, reads KAGVTQTPRYLIKTRGQQVTLSCSPISGHRSVSWYQQTPGQGLQFLFEYFSETQRNKGNFPGRFSGRQFSNSRSEMNVSTLELGDSALYLCASRRESPGKNEQFFGPGTRLTVL.

This clone was counted a few times. The chain links TRBV7-3 to TRBJ2-3, with TRBD1 matching 9 bases. V was clipped by 5 bases and J by 6 bases; unmatched bases: 0. The germline V gene encodes CDR1 SGHTA and CDR2 FQGTGA. The CDR3 extends over 12 amino acids. The CDR3 loop is CASSGQGDTQYF. The CDR3 bases are TGTGCCAGCAGCGGACAGGGGGATACGCAGTATTTT.

This chain joins TRBV18 and TRBJ2-5; D may be TRBD2 (5 bases). CDR1 KGHSH and CDR2 LQKENI come from the germline V gene. Trimming left V 3 bases short and J 5 bases short, with 10 bases between. The CDR3 extends over 13 amino acids. The CDR3 DNA reads as TGTGCCAGCTCACCGCGTCCGGGGGAGACCCAGTACTTC. This encodes CASSPRPGETQYF.